Presented here are 21 T cell receptor beta chains from one specimen sequenced in a study of shared clonotypes between healthy human individuals. Terminally differentiated effector memory CD45RA+ cells were excluded from the naive CD8 cells, which were CD45RO-negative and positively selected for CCR7. The table came from immunoSEQ multiplex PCR; TCRdb's copy has only in-frame clones and leaves some out. The sample holds about 2 million clones, about 94% seen once. Input material: naive CD8+ T cells sorted from blood. The receptors derive from a man between 18 and 29 years old in good health.

There are a few counts of this clone. CDR3 protein: CASSQHDRVDTEAFF. Written as DNA, the CDR3 is TGCGCCAGCAGCCAACACGACAGGGTTGACACTGAAGCTTTCTTT. This rearrangement joins TRBV5-1 to TRBJ1-1, with TRBD1 matching 7 bases. Losses at the gene ends were 4 bases for V and 3 bases for J; bases not matched to a gene: 9. CDR3 length equals 15 residues. Germline loops: CDR1 SGHRS, CDR2 YFSETQ.

This clone was observed a single time. This rearrangement joins TRBV7-9 to TRBJ2-1; 10 bases match TRBD2. V gave up 5 bases and J gave up 1 base; unmatched junction bases: 5. CDR1 and CDR2 from the germline V gene are SEHNR and FQNEAQ (reference sequence). The CDR3 has 16 amino acids. CDR3 region: CASSALSGRSYNEQFF. In nucleotides, the CDR3 is TGTGCCAGCAGCGCCCTTAGCGGGAGGTCCTACAATGAGCAGTTCTTC.

V is TRBV6-5 and J is TRBJ2-7, with 8 bases lining up with TRBD1. The germline V gene encodes CDR1 MNHEY and CDR2 SVGAGI. Trimming at V came to 6 bases and at J to 0 bases, leaving 7 bases not matched to a gene. The length of the CDR3 is 15 residues. CDR3 sequence (DNA): TGTGCCAGCAGCCTGTACGACAGGGGCTCCTACGAGCAGTACTTC. As protein: CASSLYDRGSYEQYF.

This chain connects TRBV27 to TRBJ2-3; 8 bases are a match to TRBD2. In germline, CDR1 is MNHEY, CDR2 SMNVEV (reference sequence). This CDR3 spans 13 amino acids. With V trimmed by 1 base and J by 9 bases, 3 bases remained unmatched. As DNA, the CDR3 is TGTGCCAGCAGTTTATTATTAGCGGGGACGCAGTATTTT. This translates into CASSLLLAGTQYF.

This clone was detected once. The chain couples TRBV9 to TRBJ2-1; 9 bases line up with TRBD2. Germline CDR1 and CDR2: SGDLS and YYNGEE. This CDR3 is 15 amino acids long. J was trimmed by 5 bases and V by 3 bases; bases with no gene match: 6. Written as DNA, the CDR3 is TGTGCCAGCAGCGGTACGGGACTAGCCAACAATGAGCAGTTCTTC. It encodes CASSGTGLANNEQFF.

The gene calls are TRBV7-8 and TRBJ2-2; perhaps TRBD2 as D (6 bases). Trimming left V 5 bases short and J 2 bases short, with 12 bases between. Per the germline V gene, CDR1 is SGHVS and CDR2 is FQNEAQ. This CDR3 is built from 15 residues. For the CDR3, the DNA is TGTGCCAGCAGCCTTTTGGGGGGTAACACCGGGGAGCTGTTTTTT. This codes for CASSLLGGNTGELFF.

The rearrangement uses TRBV30 and TRBJ2-2, with D perhaps matching TRBD1 (5 bases). The CDR3 runs 17 residues. Trimming removed 0 bases at V and 1 base at J, with 15 bases between. Germline V CDR1 and CDR2: GTSNPN, SVGIG (reference sequence). DNA of the CDR3: TGTGCCTGGAGTGTGGGTACGCGAACAGGGAACACCGGGGAGCTGTTTTTT. The encoded protein is CAWSVGTRTGNTGELFF. The whole variable domain, remainder taken from reference TRBV30 and TRBJ2-2, is SQTIHQWPATLVQPVGSPLSLECTVEGTSNPNLYWYRQAAGRGLQLLFYSVGIGQISSEVPQNLSASRPQDRQFILSSKKLLLSDSGFYLCAWSVGTRTGNTGELFFGEGSRLTVL.

V usage is TRBV7-9 and J usage is TRBJ2-1; either TRBD1 or TRBD2 may supply D (5 bases each). CDR1 and CDR2 from the germline V gene are SEHNR and FQNEAQ (reference sequence). V dropped 5 bases and J dropped 6 bases, with 20 bases sitting between them. The CDR3 consists of 16 residues. CDR3 sequence (DNA): TGTGCCAGCAGCATCAACCGGGACCATTTCTCCAATGAGCAGTTCTTC. Its protein product is CASSINRDHFSNEQFF.

V and J are TRBV11-2 and TRBJ2-7; D is possibly TRBD2 (6 bases). Germline loops: CDR1 SGHAT, CDR2 FQNNGV. This CDR3 spans 14 amino acids. Deletions cut 3 bases from V and 4 bases from J, with 13 bases between. Here the CDR3 DNA reads TGTGCCAGCAGCTTTGGTGGCGGGAAATACGAGCAGTACTTC. Protein product: CASSFGGGKYEQYF.

J is TRBJ2-1 and V is TRBV15; D ambiguous. V lost 2 bases and J lost 9, with 5 bases in between. This CDR3 comprises 11 residues. CDR1 and CDR2 from the germline V gene are LNHNV and YYDKDF (reference sequence). CDR3 nucleotide sequence: TGTGCCACCAGCAGAATGGGTGAGCAGTTCTTC. Its protein is CATSRMGEQFF. Full variable domain (missing parts from reference TRBV15 and TRBJ2-1): DAMVIQNPRYQVTQFGKPVTLSCSQTLNHNVMYWYQQKSSQAPKLLFHYYDKDFNNEADTPDNFQSRRPNTSFCFLDIRSPGLGDTAMYLCATSRMGEQFFGPGTRLTVL.

The chain carries TRBV9 and TRBJ1-1, with a tentative D call TRBD1 (5 bases). This CDR3 comprises 13 residues. The V and J ends lost 0 bases and 7 bases respectively, with 10 bases between them. Germline V CDR1 and CDR2: SGDLS, YYNGEE. CDR3 amino acids: CASSVGEGSEAFF. CDR3 sequence (DNA): TGTGCCAGCAGCGTAGGAGAGGGGAGTGAAGCTTTCTTT.

This clone was seen only once. The chain is built from TRBV27 and TRBJ2-3; tentative D call: TRBD2 (6 bases). Per germline, CDR1 MNHEY and CDR2 SMNVEV (reference sequence). This CDR3 is 15 amino acids long. Deletions cut 5 bases from V and 6 bases from J, with 18 bases between. The CDR3 reads CASSIETPSGDTQYF. As DNA, the CDR3 is TGTGCCAGCAGTATAGAGACCCCGAGCGGGGATACGCAGTATTTT.

In DNA form, the CDR3 reads TGTGCCATCAGTGAGAGTTGGGGACTAGCCGCTACGGGGGAGCAGTTCTTC. It specifies CAISESWGLAATGEQFF. V gene TRBV10-3 combines with J gene TRBJ2-1, with 9 bases that match TRBD2. With 2 bases clipped from V and 10 bases from J, the junction kept 15 bases outside the gene matches. Germline loops: CDR1 ENHRY, CDR2 SYGVKD. The CDR3 has 17 amino acids.

The V call is TRBV6-5, the J call TRBJ2-5; D perhaps matches TRBD1 (7 bases). V was cut by 2 bases and J by 4 bases, with 17 bases left in between. This CDR3 has 16 amino acids. Germline loops: CDR1 MNHEY, CDR2 SVGAGI. Written as DNA, the CDR3 is TGTGCCAGCAGTTACGAACCGACAGGGCGGGGAGAGACCCAGTACTTC. Its translation: CASSYEPTGRGETQYF.

V is TRBV28 and J is TRBJ1-2; TRBD1 matches 10 bases. This CDR3 has 14 amino acids. Looked up from germline, CDR1 is MDHEN and CDR2 is SYDVKM. V trimming: 8 bases; J trimming: 2 bases; junction bases outside the gene matches: 5. The CDR3 is CASRGTGVNYGYTF. CDR3 DNA: TGTGCCAGCCGTGGGACAGGGGTCAACTATGGCTACACCTTC.

J is TRBJ1-2 and V is TRBV7-9, with TRBD1 as a possible D gene (6 bases). Germline-derived CDR1 and CDR2 are SEHNR and FQNEAQ (reference sequence). The CDR3 spans 16 residues. V lost 3 bases to trimming and J lost 1 base, with 15 bases between them. Written as DNA, the CDR3 is TGTGCCAGCAGCTTGGGAGGACAGTATCTTAACTATGGCTACACCTTC. It is translated as CASSLGGQYLNYGYTF.

The chain couples TRBV5-5 to TRBJ1-2, with 9 bases aligning to TRBD1. V dropped 2 bases and J dropped 4; count of bases not matched to a gene: 9. Germline lookup yields CDR1 SGHKS and CDR2 YYEKEE (reference sequence). This CDR3 contains 16 residues. The CDR3 is CASSLGTGMYSYGYTF. CDR3 nucleotide sequence: TGTGCCAGCAGCTTAGGGACAGGGATGTATAGCTATGGCTACACCTTC.

About this clone itself: The same CDR3 can be traced to other DNA sequences in this sample. The chain is built from TRBV27 and TRBJ1-1; D not certain. Germline CDR1 MNHEY, CDR2 SMNVEV (reference sequence). Between the trimmed V and J ends, which lost 5 bases and 2 bases, there was a span of 12 bases. This CDR3 spans 14 amino acids. The CDR3, as DNA: TGTGCCAGCAGTCCCCTGACGGGTAACACTGAAGCTTTCTTT. Translation: CASSPLTGNTEAFF.

This chain links TRBV11-2 with TRBJ2-5, with TRBD2 matching 9 bases. Germline V gene sequence: CDR1 SGHAT, CDR2 FQNNGV. V was pared by 2 bases and J by 0 bases, with 4 bases of the junction left unmatched. The CDR3 totals 16 residues. Here the CDR3 DNA reads TGTGCCAGCAGCTTAAAAGCGGGAGGCTACCAAGAGACCCAGTACTTC. It encodes CASSLKAGGYQETQYF.

The CDR3 reads CASSPTSGGAADTQYF. The CDR3, as DNA: TGTGCCAGCAGCCCAACTAGCGGGGGGGCCGCAGATACGCAGTATTTT. This rearrangement joins TRBV7-9 to TRBJ2-3, with 13 bases that match TRBD2. The V segment lost 5 bases and the J segment 4 bases; nucleotides outside the gene matches: 6. Germline values: CDR1 SEHNR, CDR2 FQNEAQ (reference sequence). This CDR3 is built from 16 residues. The full variable domain, its missing parts supplied by reference TRBV7-9 and TRBJ2-3, is DTGVSQNPRHKITKRGQNVTFRCDPISEHNRLYWYRQTLGQGPEFLTYFQNEAQLEKSRLLSDRFSAERPKGSFSTLEIQRTEQGDSAMYLCASSPTSGGAADTQYFGPGTRLTVL.

V usage is TRBV28 and J usage is TRBJ2-2, with D perhaps assigned TRBD1 or TRBD2 (5 bases each). Per germline, CDR1 MDHEN and CDR2 SYDVKM. The CDR3 length is 15 residues. Deletions cut 3 bases from V and 4 bases from J, with 12 bases between. The CDR3 bases are TGTGCCAGCAGTTTCCGCCCAGGGAGCACCGGGGAGCTGTTTTTT. Translating gives CASSFRPGSTGELFF. Full variable domain (remainder filled in from reference TRBV28 and TRBJ2-2): DVKVTQSSRYLVKRTGEKVFLECVQDMDHENMFWYRQDPGLGLRLIYFSYDVKMKEKGDIPEGYSVSREKKERFSLILESASTNQTSMYLCASSFRPGSTGELFFGEGSRLTVL.